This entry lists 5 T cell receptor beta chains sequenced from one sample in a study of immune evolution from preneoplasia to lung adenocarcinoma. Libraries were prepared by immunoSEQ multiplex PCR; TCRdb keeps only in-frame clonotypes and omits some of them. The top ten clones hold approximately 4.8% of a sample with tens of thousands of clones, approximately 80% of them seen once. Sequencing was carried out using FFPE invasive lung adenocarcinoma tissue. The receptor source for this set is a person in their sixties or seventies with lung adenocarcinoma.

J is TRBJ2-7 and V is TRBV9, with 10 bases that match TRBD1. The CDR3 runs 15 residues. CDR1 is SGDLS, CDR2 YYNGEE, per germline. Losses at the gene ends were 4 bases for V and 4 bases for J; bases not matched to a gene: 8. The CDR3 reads CASSTGGDRGYEQYF. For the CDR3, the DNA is TGTGCCAGCAGCACTGGGGGGGACAGGGGTTACGAGCAGTACTTC.

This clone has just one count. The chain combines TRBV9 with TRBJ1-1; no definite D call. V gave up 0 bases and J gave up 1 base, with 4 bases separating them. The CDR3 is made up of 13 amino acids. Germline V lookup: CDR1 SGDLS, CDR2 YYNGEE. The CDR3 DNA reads TGTGCCAGCAGCGTAGCACAGAACACTGAAGCTTTCTTT. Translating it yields CASSVAQNTEAFF.

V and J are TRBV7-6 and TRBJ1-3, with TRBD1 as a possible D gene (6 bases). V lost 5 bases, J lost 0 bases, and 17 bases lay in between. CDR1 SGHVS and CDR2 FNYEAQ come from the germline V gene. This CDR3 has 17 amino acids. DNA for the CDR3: TGTGCCAGCAGCCGGAAGGTAGGGGGTTACTCTGGAAACACCATATATTTT. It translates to CASSRKVGGYSGNTIYF.

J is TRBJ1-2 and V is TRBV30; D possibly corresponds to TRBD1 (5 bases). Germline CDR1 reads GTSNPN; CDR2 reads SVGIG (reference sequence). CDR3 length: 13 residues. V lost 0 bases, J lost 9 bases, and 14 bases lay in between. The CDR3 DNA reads TGTGCCTGGAGTGTACGGGGCCGGGGAAGCTACACCTTC. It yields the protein CAWSVRGRGSYTF. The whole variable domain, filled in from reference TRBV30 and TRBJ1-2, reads SQTIHQWPATLVQPVGSPLSLECTVEGTSNPNLYWYRQAAGRGLQLLFYSVGIGQISSEVPQNLSASRPQDRQFILSSKKLLLSDSGFYLCAWSVRGRGSYTFGSGTRLTVV.

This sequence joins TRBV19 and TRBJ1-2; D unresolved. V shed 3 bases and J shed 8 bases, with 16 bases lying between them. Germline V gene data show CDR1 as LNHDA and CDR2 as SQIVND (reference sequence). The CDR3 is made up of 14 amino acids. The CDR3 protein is CASSMEVLKSGYTF. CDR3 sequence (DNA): TGTGCCAGTAGTATGGAGGTCCTAAAGTCGGGCTACACCTTC.